These 5 T cell receptor beta chains were sequenced from one sample in a study of CD8 T cells in ankylosing spondylitis. TCRdb passed the 5' RACE reads through MiXCR, listing each CDR3 protein once. The repertoire has more than 150,000 distinct CDR3 sequences, more than 10% of them found once; the top ten carry more than 15%. Source material: blood, either unsorted or a sorted T cell fraction (not recorded which). The receptors come from a male donor with ankylosing spondylitis or in good health (not recorded which).

The sample holds a few counts of this clonotype. The rearrangement uses TRBV6-5 and TRBJ2-7; D might be TRBD2 (6 bases). Germline V lookup: CDR1 MNHEY, CDR2 SVGAGI. The CDR3 loop spans 15 amino acids. The germline V and J ends were trimmed by 0 bases and 6 bases, with 15 bases remaining between them. CDR3 amino acids: CASSYSRGLGGEQYF. The CDR3 DNA reads TGTGCCAGCAGTTACTCGAGGGGCTTGGGGGGCGAGCAGTACTTC.

This clonotype showed up just a few times. The rearrangement links TRBV12-3 or TRBV12-4 to TRBJ1-1; D not certain. Trimming removed 7 bases from V and 5 bases from J, with 11 bases in between. The CDR3 is 12 amino acids. CDR3 nucleotides: TGTGCCAGCAACCTCGATGGGACTGAAGCTTTCTTT. Translating it yields CASNLDGTEAFF.

The table lists this clonotype with many counts. V and J are TRBV7-9 and TRBJ2-5; D not resolved. This CDR3 spans 14 amino acids. Germline assignment: CDR1 SEHNR and CDR2 FQNEAQ (reference sequence). V was clipped by 6 bases and J by 3 bases, with 14 bases between them. The DNA of the CDR3 is TGTGCCAGCAGTTCCGCACCCAACAAAGAGACCCAGTACTTC. Amino acids: CASSSAPNKETQYF.

This rearrangement joins TRBV9 to TRBJ1-3; D is ambiguous. V was trimmed by 1 base and J by 4 bases, leaving 6 bases between them. Germline CDR1 SGDLS, CDR2 YYNGEE. The CDR3 contains 13 residues. The CDR3 sequence is CASSVWGGNTIYF. CDR3 DNA: TGTGCCAGCAGCGTATGGGGAGGAAACACCATATATTTT.

Turning to this clonotype: At one boundary the junction diverges from the germline segment, which might be a read error. V is TRBV6-5 and J is TRBJ2-1; D is uncertain. The CDR3 has 9 amino acids. Germline assignment: CDR1 MNHEY and CDR2 SVGAGI. The DNA of the CDR3 is TGTGCCAGCGGTTATGAGCAGTTCTTC. As protein: CASGYEQFF.